A selection of T cell receptor beta chains follows, all from one sample in a study of T cells in Graves' hyperthyroidism and ophthalmopathy. TCRdb ran MiXCR on the multiplex PCR reads and lists one entry per CDR3 protein. This sample carries 500,000 to 700,000 distinct CDR3 sequences, over 15% of them seen once, and the ten largest clones take approximately 20%. The source material was blood. Receptors were obtained from a woman in her late teens or twenties with Graves' hyperthyroidism. CDR3s leave out the opening cysteine and the closing phenylalanine or tryptophan. Clone sizes are given selectively: once, few, many, or a class where the clone is expanded.

>14|many|TRBJ1-1|TRBV3-1
ASSQVLTLMNTEAF
>12|many|TRBJ1-1|TRBV3-1
ASSPTLGGTEAF
>14|many|TRBJ2-7|TRBV6-5
TSSHLLGQGSYEQY
>12|many|TRBJ1-2|TRBV5-1
ASSREGGADGYT
>13|many|TRBJ1-4|TRBV18
ASSPPWAANEKLF
>12|many|TRBJ2-3|TRBV28
ASSLTGSTDTQY
>12|few|TRBJ2-2|TRBV19
ASRGGGGNGELF
>11|many|TRBJ2-5|TRBV28
ASRGEGRETQY
>15|.|TRBJ1-3|TRBV4-1
ASSQDPPGSTGNTIY
>11|few|TRBJ2-7|TRBV6-1
ASRRGDRAQQY
>14|few|TRBJ2-2|TRBV11-2
ASSSLRAERTGELF
>12|many|TRBJ2-7|TRBV3-1
ASSRAGQGGEQY
>15|few|TRBJ2-1|TRBV7-2
ASSLRRPVSSYNEQF
>12|.|TRBJ1-5|TRBV20-1
SASPIPRGQPQH
>14|.|TRBJ2-1|TRBV14
ASSQDLLAGNNEQF
>9|many|TRBJ1-5|TRBV11-2
ASILDQPQH
>11|few|TRBJ1-4|TRBV5-1
ASSTDRDEKLF
>14|many|TRBJ1-4|TRBV7-2
ASSTTGTGANEKLF
>11|many|TRBJ1-4|TRBV20-1
SAAGQRREKLF